Each of the 26 T cell receptor beta chains below was sequenced from the same sample in a study of OX40 agonist ivuxolimab in advanced cancers. TCRdb's copy holds only in-frame clones and misses some; the assay was immunoSEQ multiplex PCR. This table holds about 53,000 clones, roughly 90% found once. Sequencing was performed on CD4+ or CD8+ T cells sorted from blood, taken in a trial of the OX40 agonist ivuxolimab. The source is an adult with an advanced solid tumor such as melanoma, head and neck, liver or kidney cancer.

The V and J genes are TRBV10-3 and TRBJ2-1; D may be TRBD1 (8 bases). This CDR3 is built from 19 residues. CDR1 and CDR2 (germline): ENHRY, SYGVKD. V dropped 6 bases and J dropped 0 bases, with 24 bases sitting between them. The CDR3 region has the DNA TGTGCCATCAGGGGGGGGGACAGGCTTTACTCGAGCTCCTACAATGAGCAGTTCTTC. This sequence encodes CAIRGGDRLYSSSYNEQFF.

The J gene is TRBJ1-3, the V gene TRBV7-8; a possible D gene is TRBD1 (6 bases). Trimming pared 1 base from V and 5 bases from J, leaving 9 bases between. The CDR3 is made up of 14 amino acids. Germline CDR1 is SGHVS and CDR2 is FQNEAQ. The DNA of the CDR3 is TGTGCCAGCAGCTTAGACAGGGCTAGAAACACCATATATTTT. It yields the protein CASSLDRARNTIYF.

The chain joins TRBV2 to TRBJ2-3; a weak D match, TRBD2 (7 bases). CDR3 length equals 14 residues. Trimming took off 3 bases at V and 4 bases at J, with 11 bases between the two ends. Germline V gene data show CDR1 as SNHLY and CDR2 as FYNNEI. This chain's CDR3 is CASSEGGPPDTQYF. In DNA form, the CDR3 reads TGTGCCAGCAGTGAGGGGGGGCCCCCAGATACGCAGTATTTT.

The chain has TRBV10-3 and TRBJ2-3; the match to TRBD2 covers 14 bases. Germline CDR1 reads ENHRY; CDR2 reads SYGVKD. The J segment lost 5 bases and the V segment lost 10 bases, leaving 5 bases of the junction unmatched. This CDR3 is built from 14 residues. The CDR3 region is CATGLAGVGDTQYF. CDR3 nucleotides: TGTGCCACGGGACTAGCGGGAGTTGGAGATACGCAGTATTTT.

The gene calls are TRBV20-1 and TRBJ1-5; D is unclear. CDR1 DFQATT and CDR2 SNEGSKA come from the germline V gene (reference sequence). Trimming took off 6 bases at V and 10 bases at J, with 4 bases between the two ends. The CDR3 runs 8 residues. The CDR3 DNA reads TGCAGTGCAGGACCCCAGCATTTT. It yields the protein CSAGPQHF.

This CDR3 is CASSQPQGNEKLFF. The CDR3 DNA reads TGTGCCAGCAGCCAACCGCAGGGGAATGAAAAACTGTTTTTT. The chain has TRBV4-2 and TRBJ1-4; tentative D call: TRBD1 (6 bases). The V end lost 2 bases, the J end lost 5 bases, and 9 bases lay between the germline ends. CDR1 and CDR2 from the germline V gene are LGHNA and YNFKEQ. The CDR3 covers 14 residues.

J is TRBJ2-1 and V is TRBV27; TRBD1 aligns across 7 bases. Looked up from germline, CDR1 is MNHEY and CDR2 is SMNVEV (reference sequence). This CDR3 comprises 15 residues. Trimming removed 0 bases from V and 7 bases from J; junction bases left unmatched: 6. CDR3 bases: TGTGCCAGCAGTTTATCAGGGGGCGCGGCTAATGAGCAGTTCTTC. Protein product: CASSLSGGAANEQFF.

The chain uses TRBV7-2 and TRBJ2-7, with 7 bases fitting TRBD1. The CDR3 length is 15 residues. Unmatched junction bases numbered 7, after V lost 5 bases and J lost 0 bases. Germline CDR1 SGHTA, CDR2 FQGNSA. The CDR3 DNA reads TGTGCCAGCAGCCTGTCCGGGACAGTCTCCTACGAGCAGTACTTC. This sequence encodes CASSLSGTVSYEQYF.

This sequence joins TRBV6-6 and TRBJ1-5; D is unresolved. The germline CDR1 and CDR2 sequences are MNHNY and SVGAGI (reference sequence). CDR3 length: 14 amino acids. V shed 2 bases and J shed 9 bases, with 14 bases lying between them. CDR3 protein: CASSYGDGVRPQHF. The DNA for the CDR3 is TGTGCCAGCAGTTACGGCGACGGGGTTCGGCCCCAGCATTTT.

This chain connects TRBV5-6 to TRBJ2-3; D remains ambiguous. This CDR3 contains 12 residues. Germline loops: CDR1 SGHDT, CDR2 YYEEEE. Trimming removed 0 bases at V and 5 bases at J, with 4 bases between. The CDR3 spells CASSLDGDTQYF. The DNA for the CDR3 is TGTGCCAGCAGCTTGGATGGAGATACGCAGTATTTT.

This clone turned up a few times. This chain uses TRBV7-9 with TRBJ1-1; no firm D call. The V end was cut by 5 bases, the J end by 0 bases, with 7 bases between. Germline V gene data show CDR1 as SEHNR and CDR2 as FQNEAQ (reference sequence). CDR3 size: 13 residues. The CDR3 protein is CASSGDLNTEAFF. The CDR3 DNA reads as TGTGCCAGCAGCGGAGACCTGAACACTGAAGCTTTCTTT.

The chain recombines TRBV27 with TRBJ1-1, with 8 bases that match TRBD1. J was trimmed by 5 bases and V by 6 bases; bases with no gene match: 5. This CDR3 comprises 13 residues. Germline-derived CDR1 and CDR2 are MNHEY and SMNVEV (reference sequence). CDR3 in amino acids: CASRPTGGTEAFF. The DNA for the CDR3 is TGTGCCAGCAGACCAACAGGGGGAACTGAAGCTTTCTTT.

The chain is built from TRBV5-1 and TRBJ2-7; the D gene is possibly TRBD1 (6 bases). V lost 4 bases and J 6 bases, leaving 20 bases between the germline ends. Germline-derived CDR1 and CDR2 are SGHRS and YFSETQ. The CDR3 has 15 amino acids. The CDR3 DNA reads as TGCGCCAGCAGCCCAGGACAGCCCTCTAGCACCGAGCAGTACTTC. This gives the protein CASSPGQPSSTEQYF.

This sequence joins TRBV28 and TRBJ1-2; 7 nucleotides align to TRBD1. With V trimmed by 5 bases and J by 7 bases, 4 bases remained unmatched. The CDR3 has 12 residues. The germline CDR1 and CDR2 sequences are MDHEN and SYDVKM. This chain's CDR3 is CASSPQGIGYTF. For the CDR3, the DNA is TGTGCCAGCAGTCCACAGGGGATTGGCTACACCTTC.

This chain uses TRBV7-9 with TRBJ1-5; TRBD1 aligns across 10 bases. J was trimmed by 6 bases and V by 5 bases; bases with no gene match: 7. This CDR3 region has 15 residues. CDR1 SEHNR and CDR2 FQNEAQ come from the germline V gene (reference sequence). The CDR3 sequence: CASSPPGQGTQPQHF. The CDR3 DNA sequence: TGTGCCAGCAGCCCCCCGGGACAGGGGACTCAGCCCCAGCATTTT. Supplemented by reference TRBV7-9 and TRBJ1-5, the full variable domain reads DTGVSQNPRHKITKRGQNVTFRCDPISEHNRLYWYRQTLGQGPEFLTYFQNEAQLEKSRLLSDRFSAERPKGSFSTLEIQRTEQGDSAMYLCASSPPGQGTQPQHFGDGTRLSIL.

The rearrangement uses TRBV28 and TRBJ2-5; TRBD1 matches at 7 bases. The CDR3 is 17 residues long. From germline, CDR1 is MDHEN and CDR2 SYDVKM. Trimming removed 6 bases from V and 2 bases from J; junction bases left unmatched: 15. The CDR3 DNA is TGTGCCAGCAGACCCCCAATCAGGACAGGAGAGCAAGAGACCCAGTACTTC. It codes for CASRPPIRTGEQETQYF.

The chain employs TRBV5-8 and TRBJ2-2; D is possibly TRBD1 (6 bases). The length of the CDR3 is 16 residues. Germline V gene sequence: CDR1 SGHTS, CDR2 YDEGEE. Trimming shortened V by 0 bases and J by 1 base, and 10 bases separated the two germline ends. The CDR3 region is CASSLDGTQNTGELFF. CDR3 nucleotides: TGTGCCAGCAGCTTGGACGGGACACAGAACACCGGGGAGCTGTTTTTT. Full variable domain (outside the CDR3, taken from reference TRBV5-8 and TRBJ2-2): EAGVTQSPTHLIKTRGQQATLRCSPISGHTSVYWYQQALGLGLQFLLWYDEGEERNRGNFPPRFSGRQFPNYSSELNVNALELEDSALYLCASSLDGTQNTGELFFGEGSRLTVL.

This clone was counted a single time. The chain is built from TRBV7-9 and TRBJ1-1; D perhaps matches TRBD1 (6 bases). CDR3 length: 16 residues. Trimming pared 5 bases from V and 1 base from J, leaving 17 bases between. Germline CDR1 reads SEHNR; CDR2 reads FQNEAQ (reference sequence). The CDR3 loop reads CASSPVRGRGNTEAFF. Written as DNA, the CDR3 is TGTGCCAGCAGCCCGGTCCGGGGGCGAGGGAACACTGAAGCTTTCTTT.

The chain is built from TRBV19 and TRBJ2-1; weak D call: TRBD1 (5 bases). Trimming removed 5 bases from V and 9 bases from J, with 20 bases in between. The length of the CDR3 is 15 residues. Looked up from germline, CDR1 is LNHDA and CDR2 is SQIVND (reference sequence). The CDR3 DNA is TGTGCCAGTAGTCTACAGGCGCTACTTGACGGTGAGCAGTTCTTC. This sequence encodes CASSLQALLDGEQFF.

The chain recombines TRBV30 with TRBJ2-5; a weak D match, TRBD2 (5 bases). This CDR3 has 13 residues. Deletions cut 0 bases from V and 1 base from J, with 6 bases between. Per germline, CDR1 GTSNPN and CDR2 SVGIG (reference sequence). The CDR3 region is CAWSVLGQETQYF. The CDR3 DNA reads as TGTGCCTGGAGTGTACTAGGCCAAGAGACCCAGTACTTC.

The chain employs TRBV18 and TRBJ2-5; tentative D call: TRBD1 (6 bases). The CDR3 covers 12 residues. Germline lookup yields CDR1 KGHSH and CDR2 LQKENI. V lost 3 bases and J lost 6, with 8 bases in between. CDR3: CASSPDRQTQYF. CDR3 coding DNA: TGTGCCAGCTCACCCGACAGGCAGACCCAGTACTTC.

The rearrangement joins TRBV6-1 to TRBJ2-4, with TRBD1 matching over 9 bases. In germline, CDR1 is MNHNS, CDR2 SASEGT. The CDR3 totals 13 residues. V shed 6 bases and J 6 bases; nucleotides not matched to a gene: 3. The CDR3 is CASSGTGLNIQYF. CDR3 in DNA: TGTGCCAGCAGCGGGACAGGGCTAAACATTCAGTACTTC.

The V and J genes are TRBV7-7 and TRBJ2-1, with TRBD2 matching 9 bases. Germline V gene lookup returns CDR1 SSHAT and CDR2 FNYEAQ (reference sequence). This CDR3 has 15 amino acids. CDR3 amino acids: CACRETSGNNNEQFF. In DNA, the CDR3 is TGTGCTTGCAGGGAGACTAGCGGAAATAACAATGAGCAGTTCTTC.

The gene calls are TRBV9 and TRBJ2-7, with 9 nucleotides matching TRBD1. Losses at the gene ends were 3 bases for V and 0 bases for J; bases not matched to a gene: 4. In germline, CDR1 is SGDLS, CDR2 YYNGEE. This CDR3 contains 15 residues. The CDR3 region has the DNA TGTGCCAGCAGCGCCGGGACAGGGATCTCCTACGAGCAGTACTTC. Translating gives CASSAGTGISYEQYF.

The chain employs TRBV19 and TRBJ1-5, with TRBD1 identical over 10 bases. J lost 9 bases, V lost 6 bases, and 11 bases had no gene match. This CDR3 spans 15 amino acids. CDR1 is LNHDA, CDR2 SQIVND, per germline (reference sequence). The chain's CDR3 is CASRYGTGEWGPQHF. The CDR3 DNA reads as TGTGCCAGTAGATACGGGACAGGGGAATGGGGGCCCCAGCATTTT.

The chain couples TRBV11-2 to TRBJ2-7; no reliable D call. V dropped 0 bases and J dropped 3 bases, with 6 bases sitting between them. The CDR3 totals 13 residues. Germline loops: CDR1 SGHAT, CDR2 FQNNGV. CDR3 DNA sequence: TGTGCCAGCAGCTTAGAAGGAATCTACGAGCAGTACTTC. It encodes CASSLEGIYEQYF.